This T cell receptor beta chain was captured by sequencing in a study of memory CD4+ T cells and cytomegalovirus serostatus. Study overall: This sample comes from healthy Belgian adults, several CMV seropositive, about 25 seronegative.

Using immunoSEQ multiplex PCR, the repertoire was profiled, and TCRdb retains in-frame clones only, with some absent. The sample shows 40,000 to 45,000 clones, around 79% of them seen only once. The sort gate was single viable CD3+CD4+CD8-CD45RO+ cells for memory CD4+ T cells. Germline loops: CDR1 MNHNY, CDR2 SVGAGI (reference sequence). The V and J ends lost 2 bases and 3 bases respectively, with 5 bases between them. This CDR3 is built from 12 residues. The rearrangement joins TRBV6-6 to TRBJ2-7, with D unclear. Material for sequencing was memory CD4+ T cells from blood. This receptor was obtained from an adult in good health and CMV-seronegative. CDR3 residues: CASSYPNYEQYF. The DNA of the CDR3 is TGTGCCAGCAGTTACCCCAACTACGAGCAGTACTTC.